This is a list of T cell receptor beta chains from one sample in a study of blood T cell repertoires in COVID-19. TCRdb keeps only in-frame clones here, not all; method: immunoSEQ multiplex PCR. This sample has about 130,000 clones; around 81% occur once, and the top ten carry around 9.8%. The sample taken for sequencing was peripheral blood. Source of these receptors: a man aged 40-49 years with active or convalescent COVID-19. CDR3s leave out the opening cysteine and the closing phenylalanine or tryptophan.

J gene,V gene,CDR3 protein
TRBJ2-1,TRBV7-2,ASSLVPSRGGNEQF
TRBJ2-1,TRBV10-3,AIGAGTSGNNEQF
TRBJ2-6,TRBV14,ASRTGGGSGANVLT
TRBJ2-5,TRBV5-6,ASSLQETQY
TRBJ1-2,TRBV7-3,ASSLGPGTAYGYT
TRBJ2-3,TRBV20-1,SASRQGADTQY
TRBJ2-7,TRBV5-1,ASSRTGTGVYEQY
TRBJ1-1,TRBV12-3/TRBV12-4,ASSLRGNTEAF
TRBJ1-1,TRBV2,ASRRDSRGTEAF
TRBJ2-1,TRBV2,ASRMGQGASNEQF
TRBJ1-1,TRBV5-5,ASSLAGQGNTEAF
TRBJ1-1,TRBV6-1,ASSERQTEAF
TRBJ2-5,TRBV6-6,ASSYGGDPQETQY
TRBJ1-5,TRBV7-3,ASSLPTEGAGQPQH
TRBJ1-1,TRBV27,ASGGDSLNTEAF
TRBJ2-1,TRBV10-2,ASSEDWEQF
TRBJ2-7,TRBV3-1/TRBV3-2,ASSQESYEQY
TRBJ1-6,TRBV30,AWSVQWARGNSPLH
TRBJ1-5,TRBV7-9,ASSLAGGNQPQH
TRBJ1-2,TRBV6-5,ATTTVGNYGYT
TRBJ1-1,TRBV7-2,ASSFGGQLNTEAF
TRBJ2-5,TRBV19,ASSRGGNQETQY